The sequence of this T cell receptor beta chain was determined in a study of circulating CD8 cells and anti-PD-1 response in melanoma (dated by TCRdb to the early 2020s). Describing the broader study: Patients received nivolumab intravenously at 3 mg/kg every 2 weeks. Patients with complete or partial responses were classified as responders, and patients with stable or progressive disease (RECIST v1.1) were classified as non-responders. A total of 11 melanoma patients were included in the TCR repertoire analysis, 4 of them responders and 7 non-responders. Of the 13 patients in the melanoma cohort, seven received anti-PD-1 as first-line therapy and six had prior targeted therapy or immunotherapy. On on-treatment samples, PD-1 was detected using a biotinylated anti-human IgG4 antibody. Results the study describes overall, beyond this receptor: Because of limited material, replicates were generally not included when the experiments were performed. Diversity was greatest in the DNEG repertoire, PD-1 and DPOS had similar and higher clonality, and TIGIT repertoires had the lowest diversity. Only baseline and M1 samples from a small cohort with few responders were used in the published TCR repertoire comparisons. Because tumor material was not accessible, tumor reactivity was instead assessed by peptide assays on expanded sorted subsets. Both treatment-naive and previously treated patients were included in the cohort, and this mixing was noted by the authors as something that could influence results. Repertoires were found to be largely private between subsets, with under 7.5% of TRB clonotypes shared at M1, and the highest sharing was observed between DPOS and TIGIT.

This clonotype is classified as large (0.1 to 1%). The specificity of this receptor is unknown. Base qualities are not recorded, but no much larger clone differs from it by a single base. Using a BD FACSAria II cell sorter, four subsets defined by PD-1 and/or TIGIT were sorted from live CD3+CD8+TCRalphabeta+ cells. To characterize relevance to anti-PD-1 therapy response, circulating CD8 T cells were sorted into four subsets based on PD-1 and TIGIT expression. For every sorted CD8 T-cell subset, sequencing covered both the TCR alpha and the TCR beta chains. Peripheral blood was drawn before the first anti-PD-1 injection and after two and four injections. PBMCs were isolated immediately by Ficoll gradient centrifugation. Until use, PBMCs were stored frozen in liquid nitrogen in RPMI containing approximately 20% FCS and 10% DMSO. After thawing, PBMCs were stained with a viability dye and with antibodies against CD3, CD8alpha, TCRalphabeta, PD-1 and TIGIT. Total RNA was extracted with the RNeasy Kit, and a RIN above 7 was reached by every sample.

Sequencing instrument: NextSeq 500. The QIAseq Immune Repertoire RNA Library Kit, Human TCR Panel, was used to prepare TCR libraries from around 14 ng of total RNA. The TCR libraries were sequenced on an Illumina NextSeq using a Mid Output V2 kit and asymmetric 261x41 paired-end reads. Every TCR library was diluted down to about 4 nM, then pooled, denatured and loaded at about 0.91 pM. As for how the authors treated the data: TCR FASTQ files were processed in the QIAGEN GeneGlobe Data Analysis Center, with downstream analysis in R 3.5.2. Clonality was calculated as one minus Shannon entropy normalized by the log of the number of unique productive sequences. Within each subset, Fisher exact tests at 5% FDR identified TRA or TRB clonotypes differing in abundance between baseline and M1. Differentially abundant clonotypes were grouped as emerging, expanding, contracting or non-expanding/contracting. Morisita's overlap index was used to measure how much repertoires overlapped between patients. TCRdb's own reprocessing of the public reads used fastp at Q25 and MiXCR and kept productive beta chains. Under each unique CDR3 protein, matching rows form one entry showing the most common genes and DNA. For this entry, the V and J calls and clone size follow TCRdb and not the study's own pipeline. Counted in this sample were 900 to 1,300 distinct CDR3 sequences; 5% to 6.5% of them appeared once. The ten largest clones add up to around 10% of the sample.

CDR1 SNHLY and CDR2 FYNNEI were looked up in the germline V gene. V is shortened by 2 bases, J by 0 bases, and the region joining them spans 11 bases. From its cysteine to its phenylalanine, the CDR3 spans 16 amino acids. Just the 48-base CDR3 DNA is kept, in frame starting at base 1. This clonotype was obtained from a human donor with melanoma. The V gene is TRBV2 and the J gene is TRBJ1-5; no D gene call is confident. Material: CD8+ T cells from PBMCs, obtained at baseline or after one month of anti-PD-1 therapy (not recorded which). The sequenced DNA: TGTGCCAGCAGTGAAATGGGTCGACTTAGCAATCAGCCCCAGCATTTT. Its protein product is CASSEMGRLSNQPQHF. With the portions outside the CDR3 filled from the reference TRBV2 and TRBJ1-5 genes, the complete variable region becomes EPEVTQTPSHQVTQMGQEVILRCVPISNHLYFYWYRQILGQKVEFLVSFYNNEISEKSEIFDDQFSVERPDGSNFTLKIRSTKLEDSAMYFCASSEMGRLSNQPQHFGDGTRLSIL.